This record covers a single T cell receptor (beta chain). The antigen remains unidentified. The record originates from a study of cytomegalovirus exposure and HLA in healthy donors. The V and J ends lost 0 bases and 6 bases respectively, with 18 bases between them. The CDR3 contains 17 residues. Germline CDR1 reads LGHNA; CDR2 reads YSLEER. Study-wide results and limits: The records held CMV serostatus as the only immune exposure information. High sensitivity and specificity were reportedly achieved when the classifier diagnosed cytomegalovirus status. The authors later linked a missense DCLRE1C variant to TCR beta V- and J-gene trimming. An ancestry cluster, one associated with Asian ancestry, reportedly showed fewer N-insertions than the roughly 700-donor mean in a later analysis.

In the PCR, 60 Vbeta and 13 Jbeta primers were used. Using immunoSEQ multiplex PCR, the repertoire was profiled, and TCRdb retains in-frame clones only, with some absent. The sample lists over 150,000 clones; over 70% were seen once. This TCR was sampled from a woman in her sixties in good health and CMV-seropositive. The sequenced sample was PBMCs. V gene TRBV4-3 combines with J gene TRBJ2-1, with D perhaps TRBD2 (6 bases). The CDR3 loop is CASSQDLMGLQFNEQFF. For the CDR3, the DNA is TGCGCCAGCAGCCAAGATCTTATGGGACTTCAATTCAATGAGCAGTTCTTC.